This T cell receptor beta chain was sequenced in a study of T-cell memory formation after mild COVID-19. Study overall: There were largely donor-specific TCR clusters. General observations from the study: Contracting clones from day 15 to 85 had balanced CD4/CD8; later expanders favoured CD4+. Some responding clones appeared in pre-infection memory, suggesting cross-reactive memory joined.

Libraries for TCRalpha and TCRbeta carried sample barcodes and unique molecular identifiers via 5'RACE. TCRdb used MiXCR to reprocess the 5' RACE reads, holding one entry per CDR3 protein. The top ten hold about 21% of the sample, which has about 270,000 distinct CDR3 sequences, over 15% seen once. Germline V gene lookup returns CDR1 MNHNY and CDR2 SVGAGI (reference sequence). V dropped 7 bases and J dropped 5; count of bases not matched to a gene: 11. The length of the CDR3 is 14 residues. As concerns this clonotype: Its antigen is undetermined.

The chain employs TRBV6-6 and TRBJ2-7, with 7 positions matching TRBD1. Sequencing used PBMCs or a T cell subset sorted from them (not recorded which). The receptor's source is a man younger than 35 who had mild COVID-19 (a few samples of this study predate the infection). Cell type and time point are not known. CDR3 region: CASTYDRELDEQYF. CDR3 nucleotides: TGTGCCAGCACCTATGACAGGGAATTGGACGAGCAGTACTTC.